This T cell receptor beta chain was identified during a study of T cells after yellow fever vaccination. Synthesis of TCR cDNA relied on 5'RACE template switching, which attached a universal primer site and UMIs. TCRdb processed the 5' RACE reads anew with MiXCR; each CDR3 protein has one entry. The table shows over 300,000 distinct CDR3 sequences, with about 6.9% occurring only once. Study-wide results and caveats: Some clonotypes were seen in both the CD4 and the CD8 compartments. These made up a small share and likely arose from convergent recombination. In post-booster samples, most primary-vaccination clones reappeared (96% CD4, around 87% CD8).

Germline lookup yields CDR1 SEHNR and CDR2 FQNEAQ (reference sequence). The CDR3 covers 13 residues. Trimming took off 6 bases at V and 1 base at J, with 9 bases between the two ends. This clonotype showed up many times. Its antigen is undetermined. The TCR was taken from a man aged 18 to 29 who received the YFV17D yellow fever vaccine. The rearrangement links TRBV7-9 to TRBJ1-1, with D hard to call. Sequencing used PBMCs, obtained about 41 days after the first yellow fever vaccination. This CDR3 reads CASSATGNTEAFF. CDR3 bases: TGTGCCAGCAGTGCGACTGGGAACACTGAAGCTTTCTTT.